This T cell receptor (beta chain) originates from a study of T-cell memory formation after mild COVID-19. Background on the study: Across donors, TCR clusters were largely donor specific. Whole-study findings and limits: Among contracting clones, CD4+ were mainly CM/EM and CD8+ enriched in EMRA. A second wave expanding day 15 to 37 was CD4+-biased; contracting clones were balanced.

About this clonotype itself: Its antigen is as yet unknown.

TCRdb analysed the 5' RACE reads with MiXCR anew, one entry per CDR3 protein. The sample has 300,000 to 400,000 distinct CDR3 sequences, roughly an eighth seen once; the top ten hold under 25%. The sample taken for sequencing was PBMCs or a T cell subset sorted from them (not recorded which). The TCR was taken from a man aged 18 to 35 who had mild COVID-19 (a few samples of this study predate the infection). Cell type and time point are not known.

This CDR3 reads CASRPIGTEAYNEQFF. The CDR3 DNA reads as TGTGCCAGCAGGCCTATTGGGACGGAGGCCTACAATGAGCAGTTCTTC. The chain couples TRBV5-5 to TRBJ2-1, with D perhaps matching TRBD1 or TRBD2 (5 bases each). The CDR3 totals 16 residues. Trimming stripped 5 bases from V and 2 bases from J, with 17 bases between. Germline V gene sequence: CDR1 SGHKS, CDR2 YYEKEE (reference sequence).